The clone carrying this T cell receptor beta chain was detected many times. Its antigen remains unknown. With 0 bases clipped from V and 7 bases from J, the junction kept 10 bases outside the gene matches. Germline CDR1 is MDHEN and CDR2 is SYDVKM. This CDR3 is 17 amino acids long. This sample was taken from a study of neurological immune-mediated disorders. Study background: The roughly 34 patients with multiple sclerosis comprised roughly 30 relapsing-remitting cases and 3 secondary progressive cases. Study-wide points: No sharing of CDR3 amino acid sequences was observed among expanded clones across subjects, suggesting private repertoires in all groups.

Each TCR transcript was tagged with a 10-nucleotide random UMI during 5'RACE. TCRdb independently ran MiXCR on the 5' RACE reads; one entry per CDR3 protein. The top ten clones hold 5.5% to 7.5% of a sample with 50,000 or so distinct CDR3 sequences, around 4% of them seen once. The V and J genes are TRBV28 and TRBJ2-2; 8 bases align to TRBD2. The clonotype was recovered from a man aged 55-75 years with multiple sclerosis. The sample was PBMCs. CDR3 bases: TGTGCCAGCAGTTTATGGTCAGGACTAGCTACTCTCGGGGAGCTGTTTTTT. Residues: CASSLWSGLATLGELFF.